This T cell receptor (beta chain) was identified during a study of healthy donors' naive CD4 and CD8 T cells. Looking at the study overall: A new alpha primer set targeted every functional IMGT alpha variant.

Trimming took off 4 bases at V and 2 bases at J, with 16 bases between the two ends. CDR3 length equals 15 residues. Germline CDR1 reads SQVTM; CDR2 reads ANQGSEA. Naive T cells were sorted: CD4+CD8-CD45RO-CD45RA+ for CD4+, CD8+CD4-CD45RA+CD27bright for CD8+. For this clonotype: The target antigen is unknown.

Study findings and constraints: Bulk sequencing left alpha and beta chains unpaired. Positive CDR3 charge linked to CD4+ cells, negative to CD8+ cells.

A linear amplification protocol produced the TCR libraries from roughly 480 ng of total RNA. TCRdb fed the reads into MiXCR, producing one record per CDR3 protein. The data show about 200,000 distinct CDR3 sequences, around 70% seen once. The clonotype was recovered from a pool of human donors in good health; the sample pools cells from several healthy donors. Sequencing used naive CD4+ and CD8+ T cells sorted from blood, pooled from several donors. The chain employs TRBV29-1 and TRBJ2-3; D remains ambiguous. The CDR3 DNA reads as TGCAGCGTTGTCCTTGCGGCCCAGGACACAGATACGCAGTATTTT. It translates to CSVVLAAQDTDTQYF.